This T cell receptor (beta chain) was documented in a study of blood T cell repertoires in COVID-19. Study at large: Donors in the United States, Italy and Spain gave samples during acute or convalescent COVID-19.

V lost 2 bases and J 0 bases, leaving 6 bases between the germline ends. This CDR3 region has 14 residues. Germline loops: CDR1 SGHRS, CDR2 YFSETQ. Here immunoSEQ multiplex PCR was the method, and the copy in TCRdb shows in-frame clones only, minus some. The sample consists of 150,000 to 200,000 clones, more than 80% of them appearing once. The sequenced material came from peripheral blood. This clonotype originated in a human donor in a cohort sampled during active COVID-19. V usage is TRBV5-1 and J usage is TRBJ1-3; D uncertain. The CDR3 region is CASSFGSSGNTIYF. The CDR3 region has the DNA TGCGCCAGCAGCTTTGGGAGCTCTGGAAACACCATATATTTT.